The 30 T cell receptor beta chains in this list originate from one sample, sequenced in a study of cytomegalovirus exposure and HLA in healthy donors (dated by TCRdb to about 2017). The library relied on the immunoSEQ multiplex PCR assay. The multiplex PCR relied on a mix of 60 forward primers for TCR Vbeta segments and 13 reverse primers for TCR Jbeta segments. Here the immuneACCESS table is served through TCRdb, limited to in-frame sequences with V and J called. Missing clones are a known gap in these copies; in checked studies unresolved V genes cover under half, and the rest lacks a known reason. The sample table shows over 150,000 clones, and approximately 70% are seen once. The top ten hold 2.8% of the sample. The sample comprised PBMCs. These receptors originate from a middle-aged woman in good health and CMV-seropositive.

The chain has TRBV27 and TRBJ2-1, with 10 positions matching TRBD2. Trimming took 0 bases from V and 3 from J; bases not matched to a gene: 5. Germline V lookup: CDR1 MNHEY, CDR2 SMNVEV (reference sequence). This CDR3 spans 17 amino acids. CDR3 bases: TGTGCCAGCAGTTTATCGGCAAAGCGGGGGGGCTACAATGAGCAGTTCTTC. Protein product: CASSLSAKRGGYNEQFF.

The chain employs TRBV25-1 and TRBJ2-7, with D possibly TRBD2 on 6 matching bases. The CDR3 is 13 residues long. V lost 8 bases and J lost 2, with 13 bases in between. From germline, CDR1 is MGHDK and CDR2 SYGVNS. The CDR3 here is CASPGGVPYEQYF. As DNA, the CDR3 is TGTGCCAGCCCCGGCGGGGTCCCCTACGAGCAGTACTTC.

The genes are TRBV4-3 and TRBJ2-7; 7 bases align to TRBD1. The CDR3 contains 15 residues. The germline gives CDR1 LGHNA, CDR2 YSLEER. The V segment lost 0 bases and the J segment 4 bases; nucleotides outside the gene matches: 6. The CDR3 region is CASSQDPGQRYEQYF. The CDR3 region has the DNA TGCGCCAGCAGCCAAGATCCGGGACAGAGATACGAGCAGTACTTC.

This chain joins TRBV9 and TRBJ2-2; weak D call: TRBD2 (7 bases). CDR1 is SGDLS, CDR2 YYNGEE, per germline. The V end was cut by 0 bases, the J end by 4 bases, with 13 bases between. This CDR3 is built from 16 residues. Here the CDR3 DNA reads TGTGCCAGCAGCGTAGGGGGGGGGCGAGGCACCGGGGAGCTGTTTTTT. This codes for CASSVGGGRGTGELFF.

The chain recombines TRBV4-2 with TRBJ1-3; maybe TRBD1 (5 bases). Looked up from germline, CDR1 is LGHNA and CDR2 is YNFKEQ. This CDR3 spans 15 amino acids. The germline V and J ends were trimmed by 4 bases and 1 base, with 11 bases remaining between them. In DNA form, the CDR3 reads TGTGCCAGCAGCCTACAGGTCCAATCTGGAAACACCATATATTTT. This translates into CASSLQVQSGNTIYF.

The CDR3, as DNA: TGCGCCAGCAGCTTGGGCCAAGAGGGCACTGAAGCTTTCTTT. Translated, it gives CASSLGQEGTEAFF. This chain connects TRBV5-1 to TRBJ1-1; D unclear. This CDR3 is 14 amino acids long. CDR1 and CDR2 (germline): SGHRS, YFSETQ. V lost 0 bases to trimming and J lost 4 bases, with 10 bases between them.

The CDR3: CASSRQGISYEQYF. The CDR3 DNA is TGTGCCAGCAGTCGACAGGGGATAAGCTACGAGCAGTACTTC. The chain combines TRBV6-5 with TRBJ2-7; 8 bases map to TRBD1. The V gene end was trimmed by 5 bases and the J gene end by 3 bases; junction bases not matched to a gene: 6. Per the germline V gene, CDR1 is MNHEY and CDR2 is SVGAGI. The CDR3 covers 14 residues.

The V call is TRBV5-1, the J call TRBJ2-5, with 10 bases that match TRBD2. The J call is in doubt because the DNA end fits TRBJ2-7 better. The CDR3 spans 14 residues. Germline V gene sequence: CDR1 SGHRS, CDR2 YFSETQ. In DNA, the CDR3 is TGCGCCAGCAGTCTAGCGGGGGACTCCTACGAGCAGTACTTC. Amino acids: CASSLAGDSYEQYF.

The table lists this clone with a few counts. This sequence joins TRBV19 and TRBJ2-5; a possible D gene is TRBD1 (5 bases). This CDR3 region has 15 residues. The V end lost 4 bases, the J end lost 1 base, and 13 bases lay between the germline ends. Germline lookup yields CDR1 LNHDA and CDR2 SQIVND (reference sequence). This CDR3 reads CASSTAQDAQETQYF. Written as DNA, the CDR3 is TGTGCCAGTAGTACGGCACAGGATGCCCAAGAGACCCAGTACTTC.

Points on this clone: One end of the junction does not line up with germline, which may come from a read error. The V and J genes are TRBV15 and TRBJ1-5; the D gene is possibly TRBD1 (5 bases). The length of the CDR3 is 16 residues. Germline lookup yields CDR1 LNHNV and CDR2 YYDKDF (reference sequence). The CDR3 is CATSRDQSGPNQPQNF. For the CDR3, the DNA is TGTGCCACCAGCAGAGATCAATCAGGGCCGAATCAGCCCCAGAATTTT.

This clone has only a few counts. V and J are TRBV12-5 and TRBJ1-1; D gene ambiguous. CDR1 is LGHNT and CDR2 is FRNRAP in the germline V gene. This CDR3 has 14 residues. Trimming removed 5 bases at V and 0 bases at J, with 10 bases between. This CDR3 is CASGREGVNTEAFF. DNA of the CDR3: TGTGCTAGTGGTCGCGAGGGAGTGAACACTGAAGCTTTCTTT.

V and J are TRBV28 and TRBJ1-2; TRBD1 might be the D (6 bases). Germline CDR1 reads MDHEN; CDR2 reads SYDVKM. The CDR3 covers 15 residues. V lost 5 bases, J lost 4 bases, and 17 bases lay in between. DNA for the CDR3: TGTGCCAGCAGTGCGCCCACAGGGATTCTCTATGGCTACACCTTC. As protein: CASSAPTGILYGYTF.

This clone has a single count. V is TRBV28 and J is TRBJ1-2; possible D gene TRBD1, 5 bases. The CDR3 length is 14 residues. Trimming stripped 1 base from V and 13 bases from J, with 19 bases between. CDR1 and CDR2 from the germline V gene are MDHEN and SYDVKM. CDR3 loop: CASSLYGRGREITF. In nucleotides, the CDR3 is TGTGCCAGCAGTTTATATGGGAGGGGCAGGGAGATCACCTTC.

The chain recombines TRBV7-2 with TRBJ1-2; D unresolved. Trimming left V 4 bases short and J 7 bases short, with 16 bases between. This CDR3 region has 14 residues. Germline lookup yields CDR1 SGHTA and CDR2 FQGNSA. The CDR3 bases are TGTGCCAGCAGCTCCCCCTTGGAGAAATTTGGCTACACCTTC. Protein: CASSSPLEKFGYTF.

The table lists this clone with a few counts. The chain is built from TRBV19 and TRBJ1-1; no clear D. The CDR3 is made up of 11 amino acids. Germline CDR1 LNHDA, CDR2 SQIVND (reference sequence). The ends were cut back, 7 bases at V and 3 bases at J, with 6 bases in the middle. CDR3 amino acids: CASIRDTEAFF. In DNA, the CDR3 is TGTGCCAGTATTCGGGACACTGAAGCTTTCTTT. Full variable domain (outside the CDR3, taken from reference TRBV19 and TRBJ1-1): DGGITQSPKYLFRKEGQNVTLSCEQNLNHDAMYWYRQDPGQGLRLIYYSQIVNDFQKGDIAEGYSVSREKKESFPLTVTSAQKNPTAFYLCASIRDTEAFFGQGTRLTVV.

The sample holds a few counts of this clone. The chain is built from TRBV25-1 and TRBJ2-4, with 7 nucleotides matching TRBD2. The length of the CDR3 is 15 residues. V shed 4 bases and J 6 bases; nucleotides not matched to a gene: 9. CDR1 and CDR2 (germline): MGHDK, SYGVNS. The DNA for the CDR3 is TGTGCCAGCAGTGGGGGAGGGCAGGGTTCAAACATTCAGTACTTC. Protein sequence: CASSGGGQGSNIQYF.

The chain combines TRBV27 with TRBJ2-7, with a possible D match to TRBD2 (5 bases). From germline, CDR1 is MNHEY and CDR2 SMNVEV (reference sequence). V lost 6 bases and J lost 0, with 15 bases in between. The CDR3 length is 15 residues. For the CDR3, the DNA is TGTGCCAGCAGCCCCCGGGGAGTAAGCTCCTACGAGCAGTACTTC. Residues: CASSPRGVSSYEQYF.

V and J are TRBV4-1 and TRBJ1-6, with a possible D match to TRBD1 (5 bases). CDR1 MGHRA and CDR2 YSYEKL come from the germline V gene. Trimming cost V 2 bases and J 9 bases, with 20 bases left between them. There are 17 residues in the CDR3. The CDR3 coding sequence is TGCGCCAGCAGCCAAATATTAGGAGGGGTTAGAAGTTCACCCCTCCACTTT. As protein: CASSQILGGVRSSPLHF.

The chain has TRBV29-1 and TRBJ1-1, with 7 bases fitting TRBD1. CDR3 length equals 13 residues. J lost 1 base, V lost 4 bases, and 3 bases had no gene match. Looked up from germline, CDR1 is SQVTM and CDR2 is ANQGSEA. The CDR3 spells CSVARQGNTEAFF. The CDR3 DNA sequence: TGCAGCGTTGCTAGACAGGGGAACACTGAAGCTTTCTTT.

The chain couples TRBV6-5 to TRBJ2-7; TRBD2 matches 10 bases. Looked up from germline, CDR1 is MNHEY and CDR2 is SVGAGI. The V segment lost 0 bases and the J segment 2 bases; nucleotides outside the gene matches: 4. This CDR3 is built from 16 residues. In DNA, the CDR3 is TGTGCCAGCAGTTACTCCTTGCTAGCGGGGGCCTACGAGCAGTACTTC. It specifies CASSYSLLAGAYEQYF.

The chain has TRBV7-2 and TRBJ1-4; 9 bases are a match to TRBD1. After removal of 8 bases from V and 5 bases from J, the junction contained 3 bases not matched to a gene. The CDR3 consists of 13 residues. Germline CDR1 is SGHTA and CDR2 is FQGNSA. CDR3 coding DNA: TGTGCCAGCCGGGACAGGGTGAATGAAAAACTGTTTTTT. It encodes CASRDRVNEKLFF. Based on the CDR3 plus reference TRBV7-2 and TRBJ1-4, the full variable domain is GAGVSQSPSNKVTEKGKDVELRCDPISGHTALYWYRQSLGQGLEFLIYFQGNSAPDKSGLPSDRFSAERTGGSVSTLTIQRTQQEDSAVYLCASRDRVNEKLFFGSGTQLSVL.

The chain is built from TRBV19 and TRBJ1-6, with 7 bases identical to TRBD1. This CDR3 is 15 amino acids long. V lost 4 bases and J lost 8; bases outside the gene matches: 8. Germline V gene data show CDR1 as LNHDA and CDR2 as SQIVND (reference sequence). DNA for the CDR3: TGTGCCAGTAGTAATAGACAGGGCCATCATTCACCCCTCCACTTT. Its protein product is CASSNRQGHHSPLHF.

V gene TRBV28 combines with J gene TRBJ1-1; 7 bases are shared with TRBD1. Germline V gene data show CDR1 as MDHEN and CDR2 as SYDVKM. The J segment lost 9 bases and the V segment lost 5 bases, leaving 9 bases of the junction unmatched. This CDR3 comprises 13 residues. This CDR3 reads CASSRLTGTQAFF. The DNA for the CDR3 is TGTGCCAGCAGTCGCCTGACAGGGACCCAAGCTTTCTTT.

The chain links TRBV18 to TRBJ2-3, with 9 bases fitting TRBD2. CDR3 length: 14 residues. J gave up 6 bases and V 3 bases, and 4 bases lay outside the gene matches. Germline V gene sequence: CDR1 KGHSH, CDR2 LQKENI. The DNA of the CDR3 is TGTGCCAGCTCACCGGCTAGCGGGGCCGATACGCAGTATTTT. It codes for CASSPASGADTQYF.

This clone came up a few times. In the same sample, other DNA sequences code for this CDR3. The CDR3 is CASSLGTGDGYTF. The CDR3 DNA is TGTGCCAGCAGTCTTGGGACAGGCGATGGCTACACCTTC. V and J are TRBV27 and TRBJ1-2; TRBD1 matches at 8 bases. The ends lost 5 bases at V and 6 bases at J; junction bases unmatched: 5. This CDR3 comprises 13 residues. Germline CDR1 reads MNHEY; CDR2 reads SMNVEV (reference sequence).

The sample holds one count of this clone. The V gene is TRBV29-1, the J gene TRBJ2-5; D is perhaps TRBD2 (5 bases). CDR1 SQVTM and CDR2 ANQGSEA come from the germline V gene. This CDR3 is built from 12 residues. V shed 7 bases and J shed 3 bases, with 12 bases lying between them. Here the CDR3 reads CSARRGEETQYF. Here the CDR3 DNA reads TGCAGCGCCCGACGGGGAGAAGAGACCCAGTACTTC.

The V call is TRBV29-1, the J call TRBJ2-4; TRBD2 aligns across 7 bases. Per the germline V gene, CDR1 is SQVTM and CDR2 is ANQGSEA. The trim removed 8 bases at V and 5 bases at J, leaving 6 bases unmatched. The CDR3 consists of 12 residues. The CDR3 sequence is CSLMAGENIQYF. As DNA, the CDR3 is TGCAGCCTCATGGCGGGAGAAAACATTCAGTACTTC.

The chain employs TRBV6-5 and TRBJ1-2; D possibly corresponds to TRBD1 (5 bases). Germline loops: CDR1 MNHEY, CDR2 SVGAGI. The ends were cut back, 5 bases at V and 1 base at J, with 11 bases in the middle. There are 14 residues in the CDR3. The CDR3 loop is CASSPGGSNYGYTF. Written as DNA, the CDR3 is TGTGCCAGCAGTCCGGGGGGGAGTAACTATGGCTACACCTTC.

The chain couples TRBV4-2 to TRBJ1-1, with 11 bases lining up with TRBD1. CDR1 LGHNA and CDR2 YNFKEQ come from the germline V gene. This CDR3 region has 19 residues. J gave up 3 bases and V 4 bases, and 16 bases lay outside the gene matches. CDR3 sequence (DNA): TGTGCCAGCAGCCGAGCAGTCGGACAGGGGGCTGGTTTGTACACTGAAGCTTTCTTT. It yields the protein CASSRAVGQGAGLYTEAFF.

The rearrangement links TRBV19 to TRBJ1-5; 7 nucleotides match TRBD1. The trim removed 7 bases at V and 4 bases at J, leaving 4 bases unmatched. The CDR3 contains 13 residues. Germline V lookup: CDR1 LNHDA, CDR2 SQIVND (reference sequence). The CDR3 here is CASKATGNQPQHF. Written as DNA, the CDR3 is TGTGCCAGTAAGGCGACAGGGAATCAGCCCCAGCATTTT.